Presented here are 2 T cell receptor beta chains from one specimen sequenced in a study of T cell responses to AZD1222 COVID-19 vaccine. TCRdb's table, derived via immunoSEQ multiplex PCR, lists solely in-frame clones and lacks some. The table shows 100,000 to 150,000 clones, with just over 85% occurring only once. The sequencing here drew on peripheral blood, taken on day 0 of MenACWY control vaccination. The receptors stem from an adult in good health.

A single count supports this clone. This CDR3 is CSAEGTPPYEQYF. The CDR3 DNA reads TGCAGCGCTGAGGGGACGCCCCCCTACGAGCAGTACTTC. The rearrangement links TRBV29-1 to TRBJ2-7, with D possibly being TRBD1 or TRBD2 (5 bases each). V was trimmed by 7 bases and J by 2 bases, leaving 15 bases between them. Germline-derived CDR1 and CDR2 are SQVTM and ANQGSEA. This CDR3 comprises 13 residues.

The V and J genes are TRBV5-1 and TRBJ2-7; 7 bases are a match to TRBD1. The CDR3 runs to 14 residues. Germline loops: CDR1 SGHRS, CDR2 YFSETQ. V was clipped by 1 base and J by 2 bases; unmatched bases: 3. The CDR3 DNA follows: TGCGCCAGCAGCTTGAGGGACAGCACCTACGAGCAGTACTTC. As protein: CASSLRDSTYEQYF.